This TCR beta chain was identified during a study of shared clonotypes between healthy human individuals. This was a deep-level run. Data came from immunoSEQ multiplex PCR; TCRdb stores just in-frame clones and leaves some out. The profile shows about 480,000 clones, about 79% of them singletons. Unsorted samples relied on about 90 million PBMCs, which served as the source of genomic DNA. The TCR originated in a middle-aged woman in good health. Some clones in this sample may be carry-over from other donors' samples. The sequenced sample was PBMCs.

CDR3 sequence reads: CASSSGGRVGIQYF. The CDR3 DNA is TGTGCCAGCAGTTCTGGCGGGCGGGTCGGCATTCAGTACTTC. The J gene is TRBJ2-4, the V gene TRBV28, with D possibly matching TRBD2 (5 bases). Germline CDR1 is MDHEN and CDR2 is SYDVKM. The germline V and J ends were trimmed by 4 bases and 9 bases, with 16 bases remaining between them. The CDR3 runs to 14 residues.